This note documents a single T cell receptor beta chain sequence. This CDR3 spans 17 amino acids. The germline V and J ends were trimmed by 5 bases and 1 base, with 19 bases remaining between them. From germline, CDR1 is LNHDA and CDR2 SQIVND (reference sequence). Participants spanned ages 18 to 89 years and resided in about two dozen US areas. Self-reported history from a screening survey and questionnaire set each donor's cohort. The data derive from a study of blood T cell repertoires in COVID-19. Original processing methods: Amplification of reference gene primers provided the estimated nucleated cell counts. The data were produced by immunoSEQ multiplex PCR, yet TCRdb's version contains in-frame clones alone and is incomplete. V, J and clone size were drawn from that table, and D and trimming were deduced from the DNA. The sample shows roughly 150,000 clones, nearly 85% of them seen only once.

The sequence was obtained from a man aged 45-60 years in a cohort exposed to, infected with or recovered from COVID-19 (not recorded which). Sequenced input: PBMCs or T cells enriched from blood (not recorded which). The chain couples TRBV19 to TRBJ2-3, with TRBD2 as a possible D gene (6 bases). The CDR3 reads CASSPRGAGSRTDTQYF. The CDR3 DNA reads TGTGCCAGTAGTCCTCGCGGGGCGGGGTCTCGCACAGATACGCAGTATTTT.